This T cell receptor beta chain was retrieved from a study of blood T cell repertoires in COVID-19 (dated by TCRdb to 2018 to 2020). With regard to the full study: Samples from collaborators originated in the United States, Italy and Spain and spanned both the acute and convalescent phases of COVID-19. A de-identified subject ID, COVID-19 status, age in years and sex were almost always included in the sample metadata. The samples were drawn from two sources: the first 160 participants of the ongoing ImmuneRACE study, and 1,254 subjects contributed by 6 global collaborators. The repertoires were released in a freely available public database meant as a resource for research on the immune response to SARS-CoV-2. Subjects who had been exposed to COVID-19, were actively infected with it, or had recovered from it provided the deeply sampled blood TCRbeta repertoires that made up the dataset. The prospective study material was composed of cDNA or gDNA derived from T cells, B-cell-depleted T cells, or PBMCs. HLA class I and class II types, where available, came from metadata supplied by the sample provider rather than from assay-based typing. Paper-wide results and their limitations: Clinical and demographic metadata were provided uncurated, with the amount varying by source and participant.

This clone occurred once. The target of this receptor is not known. The sample holds no much larger clone one base away, and base qualities are not on file. The germline V gene encodes CDR1 LGHDT and CDR2 YNNKEL (reference sequence). The CDR3 numbers 12 residues from cysteine through phenylalanine. Only the CDR3 portion is preserved as DNA: 36 bases, with reading frame beginning at the first base. Trimming costs V 3 bases and J 10 bases, and their ends lie 12 bases apart. TCRbeta CDR3 regions were amplified from genomic DNA by means of the immunoSEQ Assay, a bias-controlled multiplex PCR. The authors' analysis ran thus. Within the assay, amplification of reference gene primers was used to estimate how many nucleated cells each sample contained. To quantify the absolute abundance of each unique TCRbeta CDR3 rearrangement, sequence reads were collapsed and filtered. For each sample, productive Simpson clonality was calculated by taking the square root of Simpson's diversity index across productive rearrangements. Here the immuneACCESS table is served through TCRdb, limited to in-frame sequences with V and J called. Missing clones are a known gap in these copies; in checked studies unresolved V genes cover under half, and the rest lacks a known reason. V and J calls and clone size are given by that table; D and trimming were obtained from the DNA. A total of approximately 390,000 clones appear in this sample, approximately 87% of them only once. 2.3% of the sample is held by the ten biggest clonotypes.

In Seattle, one collaborating source enrolled patients while the infection was active and tracked those patients longitudinally over the course of disease. Collaborating institutions collected whole blood in K2EDTA tubes following their own protocols. Collaborator samples were shipped for TCRbeta analysis as frozen whole blood, isolated PBMCs, or DNA extracted from either sample type. Material for sequencing was peripheral blood. The clonotype was recovered from a woman aged 55-70 years with COVID-19, enrolled during active disease. The chain employs TRBV3-1 (or the pseudogene TRBV3-2) and TRBJ2-5, with TRBD1 as a weak D call on 5 bases. At the DNA level, the sequence is TGTGCCAGCAGCCAGTCAGGGCCGAACCAGTACTTC. This sequence encodes CASSQSGPNQYF.